The T cell receptor (beta chain) under discussion was sequenced for a study of blood T cells in healthy people across ages. Study-level points and caveats: When set beside aged donors, long-lived donors presented more naive CD4+ cells and higher diversity.

Only a few counts were recorded for this clonotype. The antigen is unknown. Germline-derived CDR1 and CDR2 are MDHEN and SYDVKM. The CDR3 is 15 residues long. V gave up 5 bases and J gave up 5 bases; unmatched junction bases: 5. Alongside a J-beta primer mix, a sample-barcoded 5' primer served in a second PCR lasting roughly 6 to 12 cycles. TCRdb recomputed calls from the 5' RACE reads with MiXCR, one row per CDR3 protein. This sample has some 320,000 distinct CDR3 sequences, with 27% found just once. The receptor comes from a woman between 70 and 85 years old in good health. The sample taken for sequencing was blood. The chain is built from TRBV28 and TRBJ2-3, with 12 bases identical to TRBD2. The CDR3 loop reads CASSRTSGTGDTQYF. The CDR3 bases are TGTGCCAGCAGTCGGACTAGCGGGACTGGAGATACGCAGTATTTT.